The 23 T cell receptor beta chains below all came from one sample that was sequenced in a study of Ad26.COV2.S vaccination and SARS-CoV-2 variants. The treatment denotes: some 20 received Ad26.COV2.S at low or high dose, single or two shots; about five received placebo; per-sample allocation not given. Sampling was performed 63 days after the first vaccine or placebo injection. The data were produced by immunoSEQ multiplex PCR, yet TCRdb's version contains in-frame clones alone and is incomplete. The table records a few hundred thousand clones, roughly 84% of them present only once. The specimen was peripheral blood, collected in a trial of Ad26.COV2.S vaccine versus placebo. The source of these receptors is a person aged 18-65 years who received the Ad26.COV2.S COVID-19 vaccine or a placebo.

V gene TRBV9 combines with J gene TRBJ2-3, with TRBD2 matching 9 bases. The CDR3 runs 16 residues. Trimming at V came to 1 base and at J to 6 bases, leaving 9 bases not matched to a gene. Germline V lookup: CDR1 SGDLS, CDR2 YYNGEE. Here the CDR3 reads CASSVWASGVVDTQYF. The CDR3 region has the DNA TGTGCCAGCAGCGTATGGGCTAGCGGGGTCGTTGATACGCAGTATTTT.

The chain combines TRBV7-2 with TRBJ1-3, with no clear D. Germline V gene sequence: CDR1 SGHTA, CDR2 FQGNSA. The CDR3 sequence is 14 residues long. Trimming removed 0 bases at V and 6 bases at J, with 9 bases between. The CDR3 coding sequence is TGTGCCAGCAGCTTAGCCGGGCAGATAAACACCATATATTTT. Amino acids: CASSLAGQINTIYF.

The chain recombines TRBV11-2 with TRBJ1-1, with 12 bases fitting TRBD1. Trimming took 7 bases from V and 2 from J; bases not matched to a gene: 8. Germline CDR1 reads SGHAT; CDR2 reads FQNNGV. This CDR3 has 16 residues. The CDR3 DNA reads as TGTGCCAGCACCCCGGGACAGGGGGCCCCAAACACTGAAGCTTTCTTT. It is translated as CASTPGQGAPNTEAFF. The full variable domain, completed using reference TRBV11-2 and TRBJ1-1, is EAGVAQSPRYKIIEKRQSVAFWCNPISGHATLYWYQQILGQGPKLLIQFQNNGVVDDSQLPKDRFSAERLKGVDSTLKIQPAKLEDSAVYLCASTPGQGAPNTEAFFGQGTRLTVV.

J is TRBJ2-7 and V is TRBV20-1; possible D gene TRBD1, 5 bases. The germline gives CDR1 DFQATT, CDR2 SNEGSKA (reference sequence). V was shortened by 3 bases and J by 3 bases, with 15 bases between the two germline ends. The length of the CDR3 is 14 residues. CDR3 in DNA: TGCAGTGCTAGTGCGGCAGGGAAAGGCTACGAGCAGTACTTC. Amino acids: CSASAAGKGYEQYF.

The chain uses TRBV6-2 or TRBV6-3 and TRBJ2-3, with D tentatively TRBD1 or TRBD2 (7 bases each). There are 18 residues in the CDR3. The germline gives CDR1 MNHEY, CDR2 SVGEGT. V lost 2 bases, J lost 2 bases, and 20 bases lay in between. The CDR3 region has the DNA TGTGCCAGCAGTTACGATATAGACAGGGAGGGACTCACAGATACGCAGTATTTT. Protein product: CASSYDIDREGLTDTQYF.

The chain joins TRBV2 to TRBJ1-6; D remains ambiguous. The CDR3 extends over 15 amino acids. CDR1 is SNHLY, CDR2 FYNNEI, per germline. Between the trimmed V and J ends, which lost 7 bases and 7 bases, there was a span of 17 bases. CDR3 sequence: CASIVGFSGNSPLHF. CDR3 coding DNA: TGTGCCAGCATAGTTGGGTTTTCGGGAAATTCACCCCTCCACTTT.

The chain carries TRBV5-4 and TRBJ2-1; D is uncertain. V dropped 0 bases and J dropped 1 base, with 8 bases sitting between them. Looked up from germline, CDR1 is SGHNT and CDR2 is YYREEE (reference sequence). The CDR3 contains 15 residues. DNA for the CDR3: TGTGCCAGCAGCTTGGGCCTAGTATCCTACAATGAGCAGTTCTTC. It specifies CASSLGLVSYNEQFF.

This rearrangement joins TRBV9 to TRBJ1-1; the D gene is possibly TRBD1 (5 bases). This CDR3 spans 13 amino acids. V was cut by 4 bases and J by 6 bases, with 13 bases left in between. Germline V lookup: CDR1 SGDLS, CDR2 YYNGEE. The chain's CDR3 is CASSKTEGPEAFF. Here the CDR3 DNA reads TGTGCCAGCAGCAAGACAGAGGGCCCTGAAGCTTTCTTT.

The gene calls are TRBV6-6 and TRBJ2-1; 11 nucleotides agree with TRBD2. Per the germline V gene, CDR1 is MNHNY and CDR2 is SVGAGI (reference sequence). Unmatched junction bases numbered 6, after V lost 9 bases and J lost 2 bases. The CDR3 spans 15 residues. CDR3 in amino acids: CASSTSGGPYNEQFF. In DNA, the CDR3 is TGTGCCAGTAGCACTAGCGGGGGACCCTACAATGAGCAGTTCTTC.

The rearrangement links TRBV9 to TRBJ2-3, with 9 bases that match TRBD2. The V and J ends lost 0 bases and 5 bases, in that order; junction bases with no gene match: 10. Germline values: CDR1 SGDLS, CDR2 YYNGEE. This CDR3 contains 17 residues. The CDR3 spells CASSVDPLAGSIDTQYF. The CDR3 nucleotides read TGTGCCAGCAGCGTAGACCCTCTAGCGGGGTCGATAGATACGCAGTATTTT.

The J gene is TRBJ2-1, the V gene TRBV11-2, with D unresolved. Germline lookup yields CDR1 SGHAT and CDR2 FQNNGV. V was shortened by 5 bases and J by 10 bases, with 9 bases between the two germline ends. The CDR3 contains 11 residues. DNA for the CDR3: TGTGCCAGCAGCCAATTGTTAGAGCAGTTCTTC. This sequence encodes CASSQLLEQFF.

The genes are TRBV9 and TRBJ1-2; a weak D match, TRBD1 (5 bases). The CDR3 loop spans 14 amino acids. Trimming took 2 bases from V and 3 from J, leaving 11 bases between them. Germline V lookup: CDR1 SGDLS, CDR2 YYNGEE. The CDR3 DNA reads as TGTGCCAGCAGCGTCGGGGCTCTGGACTATGGCTACACCTTC. Translated: CASSVGALDYGYTF.

The gene calls are TRBV6-6 and TRBJ2-1; 10 nucleotides agree with TRBD2. Germline lookup yields CDR1 MNHNY and CDR2 SVGAGI (reference sequence). J lost 2 bases, V lost 5 bases, and 6 bases had no gene match. The CDR3 covers 16 residues. CDR3 loop: CASSSLAGGPYNEQFF. CDR3 nucleotide sequence: TGTGCCAGCAGTAGCTTAGCGGGGGGACCCTACAATGAGCAGTTCTTC.

As DNA, the CDR3 is TGTGCCAGCACTTCAACCCCGGGAAACACTGAAGCTTTCTTT. Its translation is CASTSTPGNTEAFF. The V and J genes are TRBV7-2 and TRBJ1-1; D not certain. V was pared by 7 bases and J by 2 bases, with 14 bases between. Germline V gene lookup returns CDR1 SGHTA and CDR2 FQGNSA. This CDR3 has 14 amino acids. Drawing the rest from reference TRBV7-2 and TRBJ1-1, the complete variable domain is GAGVSQSPSNKVTEKGKDVELRCDPISGHTALYWYRQSLGQGLEFLIYFQGNSAPDKSGLPSDRFSAERTGGSVSTLTIQRTQQEDSAVYLCASTSTPGNTEAFFGQGTRLTVV.

This clone was counted a few times. The chain joins TRBV9 to TRBJ1-6; 11 bases match TRBD1. The junction had 6 bases not matched to a gene; V was cut back by 3 bases and J by 10 bases. CDR1 is SGDLS and CDR2 is YYNGEE in the germline V gene. The CDR3 extends over 15 amino acids. The CDR3 DNA is TGTGCCAGCAGCGCTGGACAGGGGGCAGGGTCACCCCTCCACTTT. Its protein product is CASSAGQGAGSPLHF.

This clone appeared a single time. V gene TRBV11-2 combines with J gene TRBJ2-5, with D perhaps given as TRBD1 or TRBD2 (6 bases each). CDR1 SGHAT and CDR2 FQNNGV come from the germline V gene. V was trimmed by 3 bases and J by 5 bases, leaving 16 bases between them. This CDR3 spans 15 amino acids. CDR3 nucleotides: TGTGCCAGCAGCTTTCCATGGGGGGCCGGCGAGACCCAGTACTTC. Translated, it gives CASSFPWGAGETQYF.

The rearrangement uses TRBV12-3 or TRBV12-4 and TRBJ1-2; no reliable D call. The CDR3 extends over 13 amino acids. Trimming took 3 bases from V and 8 from J, leaving 13 bases between them. The CDR3 DNA is TGTGCCAGCAGTTTTGGAAGGTCGGGCGGCTACACCTTC. This sequence encodes CASSFGRSGGYTF.

This clone was observed a single time. Different DNA sequences within this sample yield the same CDR3. The V gene is TRBV3-1 (or the pseudogene TRBV3-2), the J gene TRBJ2-2, with D unclear. The V gene's germline CDR1 is LGHDT and CDR2 YNNKEL (reference sequence). This CDR3 region has 11 residues. The ends were cut back, 3 bases at V and 6 bases at J, with 2 bases in the middle. The CDR3 bases are TGTGCCAGCAGCCAGGCCGGGGAGCTGTTTTTT. This sequence encodes CASSQAGELFF.

This clone was seen a single time. The genes are TRBV6-5 and TRBJ1-1; D is perhaps TRBD1 (5 bases). The germline gives CDR1 MNHEY, CDR2 SVGAGI. The CDR3 is 14 residues long. Trimming shortened V by 5 bases and J by 4 bases, and 14 bases separated the two germline ends. CDR3 loop: CASSIAGRGTEAFF. CDR3 sequence (DNA): TGTGCCAGCAGTATCGCGGGGCGCGGCACTGAAGCTTTCTTT.

This chain uses TRBV19 with TRBJ1-2; the match to TRBD1 covers 11 bases. V shed 5 bases, J shed 9 bases, and the junction held 5 bases outside the gene matches. The CDR3 covers 13 residues. CDR1 and CDR2 (germline): LNHDA, SQIVND (reference sequence). The CDR3, as DNA: TGTGCCAGTAGTTCCGGGACAGGGGGAAGCTACACCTTC. Protein sequence: CASSSGTGGSYTF.

This chain connects TRBV6-5 to TRBJ1-1; TRBD1 might be the D (6 bases). CDR3 size: 16 residues. Trimming took off 0 bases at V and 1 base at J, with 12 bases between the two ends. The germline V gene has CDR1 MNHEY and CDR2 SVGAGI. The CDR3 is CASSYSYGQKNTEAFF. The CDR3 bases are TGTGCCAGCAGTTACTCGTATGGACAGAAGAACACTGAAGCTTTCTTT.

The chain is built from TRBV2 and TRBJ1-4, with 8 bases identical to TRBD1. V dropped 5 bases and J dropped 4; count of bases not matched to a gene: 3. Germline V CDR1 and CDR2: SNHLY, FYNNEI. The length of the CDR3 is 14 residues. This CDR3 is CASSNDRGNEKLFF. CDR3 nucleotide sequence: TGTGCCAGCAGTAATGACAGGGGTAATGAAAAACTGTTTTTT. The full variable domain, rest sourced from reference TRBV2 and TRBJ1-4, is EPEVTQTPSHQVTQMGQEVILRCVPISNHLYFYWYRQILGQKVEFLVSFYNNEISEKSEIFDDQFSVERPDGSNFTLKIRSTKLEDSAMYFCASSNDRGNEKLFFGSGTQLSVL.

The gene calls are TRBV7-9 and TRBJ1-4, with D uncertain. The germline V gene has CDR1 SEHNR and CDR2 FQNEAQ (reference sequence). The CDR3 sequence is 16 residues long. The V end was cut by 0 bases, the J end by 2 bases, with 10 bases between. CDR3 region: CASSLAVGSTNEKLFF. The CDR3 region has the DNA TGTGCCAGCAGCTTAGCCGTGGGTTCCACTAATGAAAAACTGTTTTTT. The full variable domain, completed using reference TRBV7-9 and TRBJ1-4, is DTGVSQNPRHKITKRGQNVTFRCDPISEHNRLYWYRQTLGQGPEFLTYFQNEAQLEKSRLLSDRFSAERPKGSFSTLEIQRTEQGDSAMYLCASSLAVGSTNEKLFFGSGTQLSVL.